Shown below are 18 T cell receptor beta chains from a single sample sequenced in a study of shared clonotypes between healthy human individuals. Assay used: immunoSEQ multiplex PCR; TCRdb lists only in-frame clones, some missing. The data show about 1.5 million clones, roughly 97% seen once. Sample: naive CD4+ T cells sorted from blood. Subset noted: CD45RA+ positively selected. Receptor source: a man aged 30 to 39 in good health.

The chain joins TRBV28 to TRBJ2-7; TRBD2 aligns across 7 bases. This CDR3 comprises 14 residues. The germline CDR1 and CDR2 sequences are MDHEN and SYDVKM. Losses at the gene ends were 2 bases for V and 4 bases for J; bases not matched to a gene: 5. CDR3 coding DNA: TGTGCCAGCAGTTTAGTAGCGGGTTTGTACGAGCAGTACTTC. Amino acid sequence: CASSLVAGLYEQYF.

V and J are TRBV7-9 and TRBJ1-2; D is unresolved. V lost 5 bases, J lost 7 bases, and 8 bases lay in between. Germline CDR1 is SEHNR and CDR2 is FQNEAQ (reference sequence). CDR3 length equals 11 residues. The CDR3 loop is CASSPTSGYTF. The CDR3 coding sequence is TGTGCCAGCAGCCCGACATCTGGCTACACCTTC.

On this clone: A junction end diverges from the germline sequence, so it may reflect a read error. The sample holds other DNA sequences that translate to the same CDR3. This chain joins TRBV7-7 and TRBJ2-7; 9 bases line up with TRBD1. Germline CDR1 SSHAT, CDR2 FNYEAQ (reference sequence). The CDR3 totals 13 residues. CDR3 protein: CASSRGQGYEQYF. The CDR3 DNA follows: TGTGCTAGCAGCAGAGGACAGGGGTACGAGCAGTACTTC. The variable domain in full, completed from reference TRBV7-7 and TRBJ2-7, reads GAGVSQSPRYKVTKRGQDVTLRCDPISSHATLYWYQQALGQGPEFLTYFNYEAQPDKSGLPSDRFSAERPEGSISTLTIQRTEQRDSAMYRCASSRGQGYEQYFGPGTRLTVT.

This clone has only one observation. This chain joins TRBV19 and TRBJ2-5; TRBD2 aligns across 9 bases. From germline, CDR1 is LNHDA and CDR2 SQIVND (reference sequence). The CDR3 has 16 amino acids. J lost 1 base, V lost 5 bases, and 8 bases had no gene match. The CDR3, as DNA: TGTGCCAGTAGTCTTTATAGCGGGAGTGCCCAAGAGACCCAGTACTTC. Translating it yields CASSLYSGSAQETQYF.

The V call is TRBV5-1, the J call TRBJ2-7; D is perhaps TRBD2 (6 bases). The CDR3 has 15 residues. Germline CDR1 reads SGHRS; CDR2 reads YFSETQ. Trimming removed 2 bases at V and 6 bases at J, with 18 bases between. The CDR3 spells CASSFGGGSTTEQYF. The DNA of the CDR3 is TGCGCCAGCAGCTTCGGCGGAGGGAGTACCACCGAGCAGTACTTC.

This clone was recorded only once. The gene calls are TRBV14 and TRBJ2-1, with no clear D. This CDR3 is built from 17 residues. Trimming left V 6 bases short and J 0 bases short, with 18 bases between. Germline V CDR1 and CDR2: SGHDN, FVKESK. This chain's CDR3 is CASSTHLTASSYNEQFF. As DNA, the CDR3 is TGTGCCAGCAGTACTCACCTTACTGCGAGCTCCTACAATGAGCAGTTCTTC.

This sequence joins TRBV9 and TRBJ2-1; TRBD2 agrees at 11 bases. CDR1 SGDLS and CDR2 YYNGEE come from the germline V gene. V shed 4 bases and J 3 bases; nucleotides not matched to a gene: 6. This CDR3 comprises 16 residues. The CDR3 bases are TGTGCCAGCAGCTTCGAACTAGCGGGGGACTACAATGAGCAGTTCTTC. It yields the protein CASSFELAGDYNEQFF.

This chain joins TRBV19 and TRBJ2-5; TRBD1 matches at 9 bases. Germline CDR1 and CDR2: LNHDA and SQIVND (reference sequence). This CDR3 has 18 amino acids. V gave up 5 bases and J gave up 5 bases; unmatched junction bases: 18. The CDR3 DNA sequence: TGTGCCAGTAGTCTAGGTCGTGTAGACAGGGGGTTTTGGGAGACCCAGTACTTC. Translation gives CASSLGRVDRGFWETQYF.

The chain combines TRBV14 with TRBJ2-3, with 13 bases fitting TRBD2. The junction had 7 bases not matched to a gene; V was cut back by 1 base and J by 3 bases. This CDR3 contains 18 residues. Germline values: CDR1 SGHDN, CDR2 FVKESK. The CDR3 DNA is TGTGCCAGCAGCCAAGTTGGGACTAGCGGGAAAGTTACAGATACGCAGTATTTT. Amino acids: CASSQVGTSGKVTDTQYF. Variable domain in full (rest from reference TRBV14 and TRBJ2-3): EAGVTQFPSHSVIEKGQTVTLRCDPISGHDNLYWYRRVMGKEIKFLLHFVKESKQDESGMPNNRFLAERTGGTYSTLKVQPAELEDSGVYFCASSQVGTSGKVTDTQYFGPGTRLTVL.

This clone turned up a few times. The chain joins TRBV6-1 to TRBJ1-5, with D perhaps TRBD1 (5 bases). Trimming pared 10 bases from V and 5 bases from J, leaving 15 bases between. The CDR3 runs to 13 residues. CDR1 is MNHNS and CDR2 is SASEGT in the germline V gene. The CDR3 DNA follows: TGTGCCATCGTCCTGGGGCTTCATCAGCCCCAGCATTTT. As protein: CAIVLGLHQPQHF.

This clone was detected only a few times. Other nucleotide sequences in the sample specify the same CDR3. This chain connects TRBV11-3 to TRBJ2-6; 8 nucleotides align to TRBD2. J lost 0 bases, V lost 5 bases, and 3 bases had no gene match. CDR1 and CDR2 (germline): SGHNT, YENEEA. The CDR3 is 16 residues long. As DNA, the CDR3 is TGTGCCAGCAGCCCGGGGGGGGGCTCTGGGGCCAACGTCCTGACTTTC. It codes for CASSPGGGSGANVLTF. Variable domain in full (rest from reference TRBV11-3 and TRBJ2-6): EAGVVQSPRYKIIEKKQPVAFWCNPISGHNTLYWYLQNLGQGPELLIRYENEEAVDDSQLPKDRFSAERLKGVDSTLKIQPAELGDSAVYLCASSPGGGSGANVLTFGAGSRLTVL.

The chain couples TRBV28 to TRBJ2-2; 8 positions match TRBD2. This CDR3 spans 15 amino acids. J was trimmed by 4 bases and V by 5 bases; bases with no gene match: 6. Per the germline V gene, CDR1 is MDHEN and CDR2 is SYDVKM. CDR3 sequence reads: CASSPGGVSTGELFF. CDR3 DNA: TGTGCCAGCAGTCCCGGGGGGGTAAGCACCGGGGAGCTGTTTTTT.

The rearrangement links TRBV5-4 to TRBJ1-1; 11 bases fit TRBD1. In germline, CDR1 is SGHNT, CDR2 YYREEE (reference sequence). CDR3 length: 14 residues. With 3 bases clipped from V and 4 bases from J, the junction kept 2 bases outside the gene matches. CDR3 coding DNA: TGTGCCAGCAGCTCGGGACAGGGGGGCACTGAAGCTTTCTTT. It yields the protein CASSSGQGGTEAFF.

The V and J genes are TRBV4-3 and TRBJ2-5, with D tentatively TRBD1 (6 bases). CDR3 length: 15 residues. CDR1 LGHNA and CDR2 YSLEER come from the germline V gene. V was trimmed by 0 bases and J by 4 bases, leaving 12 bases between them. The CDR3 reads CASSQDLATGETQYF. The DNA of the CDR3 is TGCGCCAGCAGCCAAGATTTGGCGACAGGAGAGACCCAGTACTTC.

CDR3 residues: CAWSVQERQGTIYF. The CDR3 coding sequence is TGTGCCTGGAGTGTACAGGAGCGTCAGGGGACCATATATTTT. The rearrangement joins TRBV30 to TRBJ1-3; D perhaps matches TRBD1 (6 bases). Germline V gene sequence: CDR1 GTSNPN, CDR2 SVGIG (reference sequence). This CDR3 has 14 amino acids. The germline V and J ends were trimmed by 0 bases and 10 bases, with 16 bases remaining between them.

The chain is built from TRBV27 and TRBJ2-5, with a possible D match to TRBD2 (5 bases). V was cut by 3 bases and J by 2 bases, with 19 bases left in between. The length of the CDR3 is 17 residues. The germline V gene encodes CDR1 MNHEY and CDR2 SMNVEV (reference sequence). CDR3 protein: CASSLYRSAELQETQYF. CDR3 in DNA: TGTGCCAGCAGTTTGTATCGGTCAGCGGAGTTACAAGAGACCCAGTACTTC.

This clone was seen just once. The chain combines TRBV6-6 with TRBJ1-5, with TRBD1 identical over 7 bases. The CDR3 covers 15 residues. Trimming removed 6 bases from V and 4 bases from J; junction bases left unmatched: 9. Per germline, CDR1 MNHNY and CDR2 SVGAGI (reference sequence). The CDR3: CASRSGQRENQPQHF. The CDR3 coding sequence is TGTGCCAGCAGGTCGGGACAGAGGGAGAATCAGCCCCAGCATTTT.

This clone was seen only once. The chain employs TRBV6-1 and TRBJ1-5, with a tentative D call TRBD1 (5 bases). V shed 1 base and J shed 15 bases, with 13 bases lying between them. CDR3 length: 12 residues. From germline, CDR1 is MNHNS and CDR2 SASEGT. The chain's CDR3 is CASSEGTWGWHF. CDR3 DNA sequence: TGTGCCAGCAGTGAAGGCACATGGGGCTGGCATTTT.